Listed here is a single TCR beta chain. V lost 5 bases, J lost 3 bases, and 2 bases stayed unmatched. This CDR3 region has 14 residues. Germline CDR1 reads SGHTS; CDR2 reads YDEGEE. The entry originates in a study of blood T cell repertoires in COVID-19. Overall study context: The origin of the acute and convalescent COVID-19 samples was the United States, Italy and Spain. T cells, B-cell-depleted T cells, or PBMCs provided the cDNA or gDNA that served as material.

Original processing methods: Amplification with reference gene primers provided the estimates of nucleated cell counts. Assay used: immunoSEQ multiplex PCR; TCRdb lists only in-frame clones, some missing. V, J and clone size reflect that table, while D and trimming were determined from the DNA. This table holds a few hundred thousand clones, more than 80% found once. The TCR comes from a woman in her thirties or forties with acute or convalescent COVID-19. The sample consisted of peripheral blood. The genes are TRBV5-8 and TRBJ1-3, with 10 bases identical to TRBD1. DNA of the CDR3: TGTGCCAGCAGGGGACAGGGGCTTGGAAACACCATATATTTT. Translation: CASRGQGLGNTIYF. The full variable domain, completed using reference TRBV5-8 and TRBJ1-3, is EAGVTQSPTHLIKTRGQQATLRCSPISGHTSVYWYQQALGLGLQFLLWYDEGEERNRGNFPPRFSGRQFPNYSSELNVNALELEDSALYLCASRGQGLGNTIYFGEGSWLTVV.